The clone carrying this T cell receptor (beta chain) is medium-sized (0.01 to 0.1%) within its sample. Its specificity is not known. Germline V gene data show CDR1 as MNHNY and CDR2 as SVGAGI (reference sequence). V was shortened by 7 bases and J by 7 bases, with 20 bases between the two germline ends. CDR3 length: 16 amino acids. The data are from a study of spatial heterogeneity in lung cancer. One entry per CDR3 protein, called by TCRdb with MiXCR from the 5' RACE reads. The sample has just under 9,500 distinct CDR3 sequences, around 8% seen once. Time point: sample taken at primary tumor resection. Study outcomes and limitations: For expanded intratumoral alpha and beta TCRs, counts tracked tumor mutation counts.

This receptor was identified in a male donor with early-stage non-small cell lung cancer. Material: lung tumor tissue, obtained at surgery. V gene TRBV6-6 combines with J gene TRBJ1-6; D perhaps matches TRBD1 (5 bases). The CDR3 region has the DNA TGTGCCAGCAAGGGCAGCAGGGTAGTCTCCAATTCACCCCTCCACTTT. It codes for CASKGSRVVSNSPLHF.